This T cell receptor beta chain was retrieved from a study of blood T cell repertoires in COVID-19. The assay was immunoSEQ multiplex PCR, and TCRdb's table has in-frame clones only and misses some. The sample carries fewer than 500,000 clones, 80% to 90% recorded once. This clone appeared once. V dropped 0 bases and J dropped 6; count of bases not matched to a gene: 10. CDR1 and CDR2 (germline): MGHRA, YSYEKL. The CDR3 is 17 residues long. The origin of this receptor is a woman younger than 45 with acute or convalescent COVID-19. V and J are TRBV4-1 and TRBJ2-1; TRBD2 matches at 8 bases. Sequences were obtained from peripheral blood. CDR3 bases: TGCGCCAGCAGCCAAGAATCGGGGGGGGCTTTTCGCAATGAGCAGTTCTTC. Amino acid sequence: CASSQESGGAFRNEQFF.